The clone carrying this T cell receptor (beta chain) was detected once. Its antigen is unidentified. This sample is drawn from a study of T cell responses to AZD1222 COVID-19 vaccine. Overall study findings and caveats: Repertoire sampling was restricted to post-peak T cell response timepoints. In a largely white British group with more females than males, clonal diversity was possibly underestimated.

This CDR3 comprises 14 residues. The germline CDR1 and CDR2 sequences are SGHDT and YYEEEE. The V and J ends lost 5 bases and 8 bases, in that order; junction bases with no gene match: 10. Data came from immunoSEQ multiplex PCR; TCRdb stores just in-frame clones and leaves some out. The sample holds 95,000 to 150,000 clones; 80% to 90% are singletons and the top ten take about 3%. Sequenced here: peripheral blood, sampled on day 0 of AZD1222 vaccination. This receptor was identified in an adult in good health. The rearrangement joins TRBV5-6 to TRBJ1-1, with TRBD1 matching 9 bases. The CDR3 region has the DNA TGTGCCAGCAGTTTTCGGGACAGGGAGTACGAAGCTTTCTTT. The encoded protein is CASSFRDREYEAFF.